The rows below give T cell receptor beta chains drawn from one sample of a study of cytomegalovirus exposure and HLA in healthy donors. The data were produced by immunoSEQ multiplex PCR, yet TCRdb's version contains in-frame clones alone and is incomplete. The sample records about 180,000 clones, roughly four fifths being singletons. The sequenced sample consisted of PBMCs. The receptors come from a man aged 18 to 30 in good health and CMV-seronegative. The CDR3 runs from the conserved cysteine through the conserved F or W. The order of the fields is V gene, J gene, clone size, D gene, CDR3 protein, CDR3 DNA. D genes are given only for firm matches. Clone size is not always given. Where it is, it says once, few, many or a class for expanded clones.

>TRBV6-4|TRBJ1-5|-|-
CASSESSNQPQHF
TGTGCCAGCAGTGAGAGCAGCAATCAGCCCCAGCATTTT
>TRBV5-1|TRBJ2-1|few|-
CASSLAVSVNNEQFF
TGCGCCAGCAGCTTGGCGGTTAGCGTTAACAATGAGCAGTTCTTC
>TRBV19|TRBJ1-5|-|-
CASSIRGWDQPQHF
TGTGCCAGTAGTATTAGGGGGTGGGATCAGCCCCAGCATTTT
>TRBV9|TRBJ2-1|-|-
CASSPLGAYNEQFF
TGTGCCAGCAGCCCCCTAGGGGCCTACAATGAGCAGTTCTTC
>TRBV30|TRBJ1-2|few|-
CAWSLNPPRGDGYTF
TGTGCCTGGAGTCTTAACCCCCCCCGGGGGGACGGCTACACCTTC
>TRBV9|TRBJ2-5|-|TRBD2
CASSPRPPGLAGPRETQYF
TGTGCCAGCAGCCCCCGTCCACCGGGACTAGCGGGGCCGCGGGAGACCCAGTACTTC
>TRBV5-1|TRBJ1-1|-|TRBD1
CASSSLGTGVTEAFF
TGCGCCAGCAGCTCCCTGGGGACAGGGGTTACTGAAGCTTTCTTT
>TRBV9|TRBJ1-1|-|TRBD1
CASSVITGVATEAFF
TGTGCCAGCAGCGTTATAACAGGGGTGGCCACTGAAGCTTTCTTT
>TRBV6-1|TRBJ2-3|-|-
CASSGTIPADTQYF
TGTGCCAGCAGTGGGACTATTCCGGCAGATACGCAGTATTTT
>TRBV18|TRBJ1-5|-|TRBD1
CASSKQGSSNQPQHF
TGTGCCAGCTCCAAACAGGGGAGTAGCAATCAGCCCCAGCATTTT